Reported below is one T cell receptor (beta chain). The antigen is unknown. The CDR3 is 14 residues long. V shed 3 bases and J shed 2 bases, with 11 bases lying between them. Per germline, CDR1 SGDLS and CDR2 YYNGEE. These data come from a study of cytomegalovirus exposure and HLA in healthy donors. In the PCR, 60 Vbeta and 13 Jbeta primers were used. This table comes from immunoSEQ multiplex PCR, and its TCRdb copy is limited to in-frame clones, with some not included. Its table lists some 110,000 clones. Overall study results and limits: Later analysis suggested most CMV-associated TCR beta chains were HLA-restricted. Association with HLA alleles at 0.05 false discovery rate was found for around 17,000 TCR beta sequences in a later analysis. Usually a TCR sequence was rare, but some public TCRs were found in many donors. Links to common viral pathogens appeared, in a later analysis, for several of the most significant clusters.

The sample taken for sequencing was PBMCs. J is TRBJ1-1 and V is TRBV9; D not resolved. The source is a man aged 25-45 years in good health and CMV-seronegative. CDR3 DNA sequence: TGTGCCAGCAGCGCCCATATGAGAAACACTGAAGCTTTCTTT. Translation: CASSAHMRNTEAFF.